This paragraph covers one T cell receptor (beta chain) sequence. Sequencing used immunoSEQ multiplex PCR; TCRdb keeps in-frame clones, though not all of them. The table lists about 24,000 clones, approximately 79% of them singletons. Time point in this sample: cycle 4 day 1 (C4D1), after less than seven weeks of nivolumab. There was relapse after autologous stem cell transplantation in every patient, and there was variation in brentuximab vedotin exposure. Complete response, partial response or progressive disease constituted the best response categories observed. Trimming removed 10 bases from V and 4 bases from J, with 26 bases in between. Looked up from germline, CDR1 is MNHEY and CDR2 is SMNVEV (reference sequence). This CDR3 region has 17 residues. This entry comes from a study of PD-1 blockade in classical Hodgkin lymphoma.

Sequences were derived from peripheral blood mononuclear cells (PBMCs), sampled before the fourth cycle of nivolumab. The TCR was taken from a human donor with classical Hodgkin lymphoma. V and J are TRBV27 and TRBJ2-1, with D perhaps TRBD2 (6 bases). The CDR3 coding sequence is TGTGCCACCAAGAGGATGGCGGGATTAGGTTCTTACAATGAGCAGTTCTTC. Protein product: CATKRMAGLGSYNEQFF.